These T cell receptor beta chains were read from a single sample in a study of blood T cells in healthy people across ages. TCRdb ran MiXCR on the 5' RACE reads and lists one entry per CDR3 protein. Of approximately 940,000 distinct CDR3 sequences detected, about 48% appear once; the ten largest clones hold about an eighth. The sample taken for sequencing was blood. The receptors derive from a young man in good health. Each CDR3 is given with its conserved first and last residue.

>TRBJ1-2|TRBV10-3
CASEPSVGREKNGYTF
>TRBJ2-3|TRBV20-1
CSATAGWADTQYF
>TRBJ1-5|TRBV20-1
CSASSQMENQPQHF
>TRBJ2-6|TRBV6-6
CASSLGQGRSGANVLTF
>TRBJ1-1|TRBV13
CASSLGPTNGAFF
>TRBJ1-2|TRBV7-2
CASSLARGQGYTF
>TRBJ2-5|TRBV9
CASSVASGGKTQYF
>TRBJ1-1|TRBV5-1
CASSLWVGNTEAFF
>TRBJ1-1|TRBV2
CASRPGQGGTEAFF
>TRBJ2-3|TRBV20-1
CSAMGQGRLTGTDTQYF
>TRBJ1-1|TRBV6-1
CASSVVLGNTEAFF
>TRBJ1-2|TRBV28
CASSFGVPNYGYTF
>TRBJ2-1|TRBV24-1
CATSDSGTGGNGQFF
>TRBJ1-2|TRBV6-5
CASSTTGGAGYTF
>TRBJ2-1|TRBV27
CASSVDSNYNEQFF
>TRBJ2-1|TRBV7-7
CASSKGRGAGNEQFF
>TRBJ2-5|TRBV6-1
CASRLTLTGQETQYF